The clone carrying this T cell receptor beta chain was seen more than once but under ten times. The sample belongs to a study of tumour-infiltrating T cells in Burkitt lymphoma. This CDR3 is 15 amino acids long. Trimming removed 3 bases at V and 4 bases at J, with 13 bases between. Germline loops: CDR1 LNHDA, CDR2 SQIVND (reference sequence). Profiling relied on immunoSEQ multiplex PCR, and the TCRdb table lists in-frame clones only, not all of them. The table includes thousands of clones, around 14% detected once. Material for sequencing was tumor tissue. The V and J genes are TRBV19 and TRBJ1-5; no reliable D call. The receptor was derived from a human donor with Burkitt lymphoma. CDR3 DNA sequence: TGTGCCAGTAGTATTAGTGGTATGGATAATCAGCCCCAGCATTTT. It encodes CASSISGMDNQPQHF.